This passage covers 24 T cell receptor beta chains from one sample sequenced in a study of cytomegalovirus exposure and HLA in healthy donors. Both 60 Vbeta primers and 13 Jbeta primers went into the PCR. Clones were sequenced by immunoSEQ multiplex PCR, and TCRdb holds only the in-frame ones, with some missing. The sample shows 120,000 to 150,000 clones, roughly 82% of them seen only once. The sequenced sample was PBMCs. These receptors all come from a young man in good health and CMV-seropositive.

Here the CDR3 reads CASSLATGEAGANVLTF. CDR3 nucleotide sequence: TGCGCCAGCAGCTTGGCAACAGGGGAAGCTGGGGCCAACGTCCTGACTTTC. The chain carries TRBV5-1 and TRBJ2-6, with TRBD1 matching 7 bases. The V and J ends lost 0 bases and 2 bases, in that order; junction bases with no gene match: 5. The CDR3 consists of 17 residues. CDR1 is SGHRS, CDR2 YFSETQ, per germline.

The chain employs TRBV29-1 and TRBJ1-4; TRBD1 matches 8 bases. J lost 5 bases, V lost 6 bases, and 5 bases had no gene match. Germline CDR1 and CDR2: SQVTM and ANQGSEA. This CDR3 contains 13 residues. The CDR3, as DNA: TGCAGCGTGTCCGGGACAGGAAATGAAAAACTGTTTTTT. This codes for CSVSGTGNEKLFF.

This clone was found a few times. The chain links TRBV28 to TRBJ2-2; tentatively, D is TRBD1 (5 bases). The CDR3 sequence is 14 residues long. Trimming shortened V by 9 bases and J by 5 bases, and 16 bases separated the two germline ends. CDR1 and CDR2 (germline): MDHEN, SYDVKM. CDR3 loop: CASIGAARTGELFF. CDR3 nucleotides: TGTGCCAGTATTGGGGCCGCCCGGACCGGGGAGCTGTTTTTT.

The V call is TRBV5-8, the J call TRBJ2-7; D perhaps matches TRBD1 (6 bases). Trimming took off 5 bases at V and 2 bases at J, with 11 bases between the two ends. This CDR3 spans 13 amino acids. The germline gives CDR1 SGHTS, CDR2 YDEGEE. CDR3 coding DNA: TGTGCCAGCAGGTCAGGGGTGACCTACGAGCAGTACTTC. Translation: CASRSGVTYEQYF.

In DNA form, the CDR3 reads TGTGCCAGCAGCTTGGACAGGGAAAACATTCAGTACTTC. It translates to CASSLDRENIQYF. The V gene is TRBV5-4, the J gene TRBJ2-4, with TRBD1 as a possible D gene (6 bases). Germline V CDR1 and CDR2: SGHNT, YYREEE (reference sequence). The CDR3 spans 13 residues. The V and J ends lost 0 bases and 5 bases respectively, with 6 bases between them. Full variable domain (missing parts from reference TRBV5-4 and TRBJ2-4): ETGVTQSPTHLIKTRGQQVTLRCSSQSGHNTVSWYQQALGQGPQFIFQYYREEENGRGNFPPRFSGLQFPNYSSELNVNALELDDSALYLCASSLDRENIQYFGAGTRLSVL.

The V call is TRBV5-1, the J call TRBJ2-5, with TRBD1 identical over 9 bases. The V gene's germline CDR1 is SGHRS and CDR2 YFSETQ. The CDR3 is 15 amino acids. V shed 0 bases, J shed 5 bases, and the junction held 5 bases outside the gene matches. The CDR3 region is CASSLDRGLFETQYF. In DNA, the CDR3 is TGCGCCAGCAGCTTGGACAGGGGGCTCTTTGAGACCCAGTACTTC. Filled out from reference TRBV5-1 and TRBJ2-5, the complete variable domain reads KAGVTQTPRYLIKTRGQQVTLSCSPISGHRSVSWYQQTPGQGLQFLFEYFSETQRNKGNFPGRFSGRQFSNSRSEMNVSTLELGDSALYLCASSLDRGLFETQYFGPGTRLLVL.

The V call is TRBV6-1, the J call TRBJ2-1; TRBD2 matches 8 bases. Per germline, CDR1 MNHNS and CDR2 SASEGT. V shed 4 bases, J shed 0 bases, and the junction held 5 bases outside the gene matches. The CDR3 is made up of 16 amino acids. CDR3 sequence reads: CASSAGSGSSYNEQFF. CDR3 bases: TGTGCCAGCAGTGCAGGAAGCGGGAGCTCCTACAATGAGCAGTTCTTC.

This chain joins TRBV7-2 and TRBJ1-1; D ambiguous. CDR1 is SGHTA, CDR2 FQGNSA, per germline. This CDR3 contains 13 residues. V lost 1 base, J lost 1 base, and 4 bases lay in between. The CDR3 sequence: CASSLGANTEAFF. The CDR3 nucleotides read TGTGCCAGCAGCTTAGGGGCGAACACTGAAGCTTTCTTT.

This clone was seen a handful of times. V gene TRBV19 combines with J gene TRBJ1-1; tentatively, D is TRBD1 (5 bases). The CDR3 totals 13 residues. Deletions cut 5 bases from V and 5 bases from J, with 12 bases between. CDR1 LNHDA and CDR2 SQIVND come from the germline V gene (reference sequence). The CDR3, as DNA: TGTGCCAGTAGTCTAATGGGGGGGACTGAAGCTTTCTTT. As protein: CASSLMGGTEAFF.

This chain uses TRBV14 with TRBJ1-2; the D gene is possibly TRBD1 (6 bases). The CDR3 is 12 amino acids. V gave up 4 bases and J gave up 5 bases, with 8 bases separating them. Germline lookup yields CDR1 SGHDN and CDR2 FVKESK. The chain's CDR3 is CASSRGGYGYTF. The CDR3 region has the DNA TGTGCCAGCAGCCGAGGGGGTTATGGCTACACCTTC.

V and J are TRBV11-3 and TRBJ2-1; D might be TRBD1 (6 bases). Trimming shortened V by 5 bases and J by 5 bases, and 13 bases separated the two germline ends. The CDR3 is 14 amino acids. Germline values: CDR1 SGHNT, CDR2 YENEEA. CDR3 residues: CASSLRGSHNEQFF. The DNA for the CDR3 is TGTGCCAGCAGCCTGAGGGGGTCCCACAATGAGCAGTTCTTC.

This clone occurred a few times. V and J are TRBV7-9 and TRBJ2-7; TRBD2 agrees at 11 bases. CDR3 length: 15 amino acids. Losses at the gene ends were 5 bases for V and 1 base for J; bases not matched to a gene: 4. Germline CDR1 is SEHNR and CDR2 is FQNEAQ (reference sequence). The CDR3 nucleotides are TGTGCCAGCAGCGCACTAGCGGGAGCTTCCTACGAGCAGTACTTC. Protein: CASSALAGASYEQYF.

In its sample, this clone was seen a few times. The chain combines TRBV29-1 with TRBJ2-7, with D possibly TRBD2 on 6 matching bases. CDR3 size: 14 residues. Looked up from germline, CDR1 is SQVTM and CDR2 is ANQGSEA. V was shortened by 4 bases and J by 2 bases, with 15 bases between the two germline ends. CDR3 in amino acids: CSVGTSPPTYEQYF. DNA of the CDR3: TGCAGCGTTGGTACTAGCCCCCCGACCTACGAGCAGTACTTC.

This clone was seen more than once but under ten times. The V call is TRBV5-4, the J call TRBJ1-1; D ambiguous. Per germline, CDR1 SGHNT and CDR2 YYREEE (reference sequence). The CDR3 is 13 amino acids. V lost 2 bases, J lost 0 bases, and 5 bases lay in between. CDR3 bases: TGTGCCAGCAGCTTATCCGTGAACACTGAAGCTTTCTTT. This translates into CASSLSVNTEAFF.

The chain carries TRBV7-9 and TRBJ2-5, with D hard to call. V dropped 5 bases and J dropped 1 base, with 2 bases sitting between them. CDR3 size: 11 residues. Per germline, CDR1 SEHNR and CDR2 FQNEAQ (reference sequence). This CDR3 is CASSRQETQYF. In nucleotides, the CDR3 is TGTGCCAGCAGCCGCCAAGAGACCCAGTACTTC.

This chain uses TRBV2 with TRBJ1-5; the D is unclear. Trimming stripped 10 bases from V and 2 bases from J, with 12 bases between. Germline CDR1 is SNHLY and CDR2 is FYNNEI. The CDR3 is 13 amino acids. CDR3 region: CAIRGGRNQPQHF. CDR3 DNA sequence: TGTGCCATCCGTGGCGGTCGCAATCAGCCCCAGCATTTT.

The DNA of the CDR3 is TGTGCCAGCAGCTACCGGACTAGCGGAATCCCAAACACCGGGGAGCTGTTTTTT. Its protein product is CASSYRTSGIPNTGELFF. The genes are TRBV5-6 and TRBJ2-2, with 10 bases aligning to TRBD2. V gave up 3 bases and J gave up 2 bases; unmatched junction bases: 10. Germline values: CDR1 SGHDT, CDR2 YYEEEE. CDR3 size: 18 residues.

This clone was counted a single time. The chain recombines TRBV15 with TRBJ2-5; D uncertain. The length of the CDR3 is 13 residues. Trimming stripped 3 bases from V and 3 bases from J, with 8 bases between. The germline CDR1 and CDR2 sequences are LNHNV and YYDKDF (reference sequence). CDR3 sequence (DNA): TGTGCCACCAGCAGGTCTAACGAAGAGACCCAGTACTTC. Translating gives CATSRSNEETQYF.

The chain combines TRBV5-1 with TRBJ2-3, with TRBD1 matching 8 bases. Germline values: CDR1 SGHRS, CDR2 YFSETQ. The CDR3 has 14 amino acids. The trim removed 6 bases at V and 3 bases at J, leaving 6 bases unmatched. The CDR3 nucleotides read TGCGCCAGCAAGGGACAGGCTAGTACAGATACGCAGTATTTT. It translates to CASKGQASTDTQYF.

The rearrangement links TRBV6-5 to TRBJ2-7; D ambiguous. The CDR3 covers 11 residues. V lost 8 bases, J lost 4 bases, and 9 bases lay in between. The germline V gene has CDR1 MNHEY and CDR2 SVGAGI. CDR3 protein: CASGPIYEQYF. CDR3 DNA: TGTGCCAGCGGGCCGATATACGAGCAGTACTTC.

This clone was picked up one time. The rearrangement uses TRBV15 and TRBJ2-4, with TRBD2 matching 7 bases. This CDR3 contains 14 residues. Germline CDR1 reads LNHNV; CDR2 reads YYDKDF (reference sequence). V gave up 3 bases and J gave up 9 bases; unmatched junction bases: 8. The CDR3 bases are TGTGCCACCAGCAGTGCGGGGGTTATCGGCATTCAGTACTTC. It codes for CATSSAGVIGIQYF.

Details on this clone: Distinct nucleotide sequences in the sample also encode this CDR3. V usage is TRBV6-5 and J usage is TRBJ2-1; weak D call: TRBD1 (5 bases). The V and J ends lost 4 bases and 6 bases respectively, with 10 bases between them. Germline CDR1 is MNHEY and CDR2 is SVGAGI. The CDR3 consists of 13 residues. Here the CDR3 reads CASSSLDINEQFF. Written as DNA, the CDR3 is TGTGCCAGCAGTTCCCTGGACATCAATGAGCAGTTCTTC.

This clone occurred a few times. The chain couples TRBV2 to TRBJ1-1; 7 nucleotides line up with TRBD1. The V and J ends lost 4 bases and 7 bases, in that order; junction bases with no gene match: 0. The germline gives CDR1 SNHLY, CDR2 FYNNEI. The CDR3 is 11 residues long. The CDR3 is CASSAGGEAFF. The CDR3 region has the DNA TGTGCCAGCAGTGCAGGGGGTGAAGCTTTCTTT.

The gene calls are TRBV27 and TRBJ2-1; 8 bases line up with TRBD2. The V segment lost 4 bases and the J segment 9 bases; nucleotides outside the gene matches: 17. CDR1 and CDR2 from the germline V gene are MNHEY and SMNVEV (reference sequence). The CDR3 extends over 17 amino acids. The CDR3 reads CASSYQRERSGDSEQFF. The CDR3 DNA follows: TGTGCCAGCAGTTACCAGCGGGAGAGGTCGGGGGATAGTGAGCAGTTCTTC.